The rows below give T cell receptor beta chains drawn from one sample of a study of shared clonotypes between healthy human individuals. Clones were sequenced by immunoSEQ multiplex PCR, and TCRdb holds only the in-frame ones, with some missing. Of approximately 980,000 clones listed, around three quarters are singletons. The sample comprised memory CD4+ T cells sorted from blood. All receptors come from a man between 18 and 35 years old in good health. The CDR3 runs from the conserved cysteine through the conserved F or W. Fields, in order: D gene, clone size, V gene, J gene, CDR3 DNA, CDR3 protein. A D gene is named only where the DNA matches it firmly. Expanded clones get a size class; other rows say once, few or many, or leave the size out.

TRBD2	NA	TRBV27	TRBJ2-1	TGTGCCAGCAGTTTAAAAGGACTAGCTGGCCTCAATGAGCAGTTCTTC	CASSLKGLAGLNEQFF
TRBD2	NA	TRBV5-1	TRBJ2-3	TGCGCCAGCAGCTTGGGTTGGGAGGGCACGCAGTATTTT	CASSLGWEGTQYF
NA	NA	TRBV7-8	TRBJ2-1	TGTGCCAGCAGCTTAGTGCGAGCGGGCCCTTACAGGGAGCAGTTCTTC	CASSLVRAGPYREQFF
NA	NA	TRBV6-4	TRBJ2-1	TGTGCCAGTCAGAGGAATGAGCAGTTCTTC	CASQRNEQFF
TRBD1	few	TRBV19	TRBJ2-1	TGTGCCAGTACGGGATCGACCGGGACAGCTTACAATGAGCAGTTCTTC	CASTGSTGTAYNEQFF
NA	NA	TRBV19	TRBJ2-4	TGTGCCAGTAGTTCAAATGGGGCGGGCATTCAGTACTTC	CASSSNGAGIQYF
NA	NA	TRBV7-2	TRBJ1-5	TGTGCCAGCAGCCCCCAACGCACGCAGTCCCAGCATTTT	CASSPQRTQSQHF
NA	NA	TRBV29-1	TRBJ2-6	TGCAGCGTTAGGGGGTCTGGGGCCAACGTCCTGACTTTC	CSVRGSGANVLTF
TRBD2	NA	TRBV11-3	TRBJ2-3	TGTGCCAGCAGCCGCGGGGGGGCTCCAGATACGCAGTATTTT	CASSRGGAPDTQYF
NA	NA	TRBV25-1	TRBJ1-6	TGTGCCAGCACGGATACTTATAATTCACCCCTCCACTTT	CASTDTYNSPLHF
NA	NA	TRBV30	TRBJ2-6	TGTGCCTGGAGAAACCTCCGGCCTTCTGGGGCCAACGTCCTGACTTTC	CAWRNLRPSGANVLTF
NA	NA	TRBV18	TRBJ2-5	TGTGCCAGCTCACCACAACAAGAGACCCAGTACTTC	CASSPQQETQYF
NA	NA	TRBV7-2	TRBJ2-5	TGTGCCAGTAGTTCTAACCGGGAGACCCAGTACTTC	CASSSNRETQYF
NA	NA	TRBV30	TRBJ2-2	TGTGCCTGGAGTGTATCGCAGCTCGCCGGGGAGCTGTTTTTT	CAWSVSQLAGELFF
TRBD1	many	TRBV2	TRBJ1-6	TGTGCCAGCAGTGGACAGGGAGGGGTTTCACCCCTCCACTTT	CASSGQGGVSPLHF
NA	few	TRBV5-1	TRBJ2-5	TGCGCCAGCAGCTCGGGAACCCCAAAAGAGACCCAGTACTTC	CASSSGTPKETQYF
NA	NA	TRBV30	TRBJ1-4	TGTGCCTGGAGTATCGGTCTGGTCCCAGGGGCAAATGAAAAACTGTTTTTT	CAWSIGLVPGANEKLFF
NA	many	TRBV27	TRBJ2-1	TGTGCCAGCCTTAAGGGTCCTTACAATGAGCAGTTCTTC	CASLKGPYNEQFF
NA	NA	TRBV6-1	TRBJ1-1	TGTGCCAGCAGTGGCTTCAGGGGAAGGGGCACTGAAGCTTTCTTT	CASSGFRGRGTEAFF
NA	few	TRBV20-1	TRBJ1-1	TGCAGTGCTGGCGGGGCAGCTTTCTTT	CSAGGAAFF
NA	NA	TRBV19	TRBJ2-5	TGTGCCAGTAGCGAACATCAGGCCCTCACCCAGTACTTC	CASSEHQALTQYF
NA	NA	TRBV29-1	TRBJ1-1	TGCAGCGGGGGAGACAGAGGAGGAGGTGAAGCTTTCTTT	CSGGDRGGGEAFF
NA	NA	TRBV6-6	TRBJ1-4	TGTGCCAGCAGTTACTCGAACGAAAAACTGTTTTTT	CASSYSNEKLFF
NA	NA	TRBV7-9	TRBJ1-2	TGTGCCAGCAGCTTAATCGGAGGGGGCTACACCTTC	CASSLIGGGYTF
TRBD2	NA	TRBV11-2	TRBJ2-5	TGTGCCAGCAGCCTAAGTGGGACTAGCGGGACGGAGACCCAGTACTTC	CASSLSGTSGTETQYF
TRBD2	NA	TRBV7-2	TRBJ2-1	TGTGCCAGCAGCGTCGGACTAGCGGGAGTTTTTCTCTCCTACAATGAGCAGTTCTTC	CASSVGLAGVFLSYNEQFF
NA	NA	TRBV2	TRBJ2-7	TGTGCCAGCAAGGGAGGGGGGGCCTACGAGCAGTACTTC	CASKGGGAYEQYF
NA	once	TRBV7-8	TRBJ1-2	TGTGCCAGCAGCTTCGGTCCGTCTAACTATGGCTACACCTTC	CASSFGPSNYGYTF
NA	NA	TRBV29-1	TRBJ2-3	TGCAGCGTTGGCACTACCAGCACAGATACGCAGTATTTT	CSVGTTSTDTQYF
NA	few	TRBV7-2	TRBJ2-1	TGTGCCAGCAGCTTATTAGGCGGTGAGCAGTTCTTC	CASSLLGGEQFF
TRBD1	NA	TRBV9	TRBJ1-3	TGTGCCAGCAGCGCACCAGGGGGAGGAAACACCATATATTTT	CASSAPGGGNTIYF
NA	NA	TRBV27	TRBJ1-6	TGTGCCAGCAGTTTATCGTCTGGGGGCCCAAATTCACCCCTCCACTTT	CASSLSSGGPNSPLHF
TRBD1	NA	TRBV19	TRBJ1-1	TGTGCCAGTACCACCAGGGACAGGAAGGGCACTGAAGCTTTCTTT	CASTTRDRKGTEAFF
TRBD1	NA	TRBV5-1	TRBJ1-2	TGCGCCAGCAGCTCAGGACAGGGTCAAGGTGGCTACACCTTC	CASSSGQGQGGYTF
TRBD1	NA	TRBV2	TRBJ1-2	TGTGCCAGCAGACCGACAGGGGGCGGCTATGGCTACACCTTC	CASRPTGGGYGYTF
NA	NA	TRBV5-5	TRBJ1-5	TGTGCCAGCAGCTTCGAGGGGATGAGCAATCAGCCCCAGCATTTT	CASSFEGMSNQPQHF
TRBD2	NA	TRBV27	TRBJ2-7	TGTGCCAGCAGTTTCCTAGCGGGGGGACTGAGCTACGAGCAGTACTTC	CASSFLAGGLSYEQYF
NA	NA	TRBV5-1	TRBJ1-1	TGCGCCAGCAGCCAGCAAGGGCTGAACACTGAAGCTTTCTTT	CASSQQGLNTEAFF
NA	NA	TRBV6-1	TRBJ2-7	TGTGCCAGCAGTGAAAATACACCCTCCTACGAGCAGTACTTC	CASSENTPSYEQYF
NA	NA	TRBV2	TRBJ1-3	TGTGCCAGCAGTATAGCCAGGGTTTTCGGGAGAAACACCATATATTTT	CASSIARVFGRNTIYF
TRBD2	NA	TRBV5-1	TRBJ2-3	TGCGCCAGCAGCTTGGTGAAGGGCGGGAGTGTTGGAGATACGCAGTATTTT	CASSLVKGGSVGDTQYF
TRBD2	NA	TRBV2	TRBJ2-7	TGTGCCAGCAGAGGACTAGCGGGGGATTACTCCTACGAGCAGTACTTC	CASRGLAGDYSYEQYF
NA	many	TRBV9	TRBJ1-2	TGTGCCAGCAGCGTAGATTTCTGGGGCTATGGCTACACCTTC	CASSVDFWGYGYTF
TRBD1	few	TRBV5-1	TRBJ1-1	TGCGCCAGCACCAAACAGGGGACGGTCGACGCTGAAGCTTTCTTT	CASTKQGTVDAEAFF
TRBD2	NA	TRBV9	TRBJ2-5	TGTGCCAGCAGCGTAACGGCTAGCGGCGTGGGGACCCAGTACTTC	CASSVTASGVGTQYF
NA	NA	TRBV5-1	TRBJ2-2	TGCGCCAGCAGCCCCCCCAACACCGGGGAGCTGTTTTTT	CASSPPNTGELFF
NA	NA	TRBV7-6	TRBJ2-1	TGTGCCAGCAGCTTAGCGGTCAGGGGGGGTTTTGAGCAGTTCTTC	CASSLAVRGGFEQFF
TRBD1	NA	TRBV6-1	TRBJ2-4	TGTGCCAGCGGGGGACAGGGGATAGCCAAAAACATTCAGTACTTC	CASGGQGIAKNIQYF
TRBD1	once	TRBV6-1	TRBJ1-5	TGTGCCAGCAGTGTAGGACAGGAACGTAATCAGCCCCAGCATTTT	CASSVGQERNQPQHF
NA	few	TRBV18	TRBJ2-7	TGTGCCAGCTCACCCCCCGGGAGAGAGCATTACGAGCAGTACTTC	CASSPPGREHYEQYF
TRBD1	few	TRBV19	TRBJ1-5	TGTGCCTCCCTAGACAGGGTCAGACTTGGCAATCAGCCCCAGCATTTT	CASLDRVRLGNQPQHF
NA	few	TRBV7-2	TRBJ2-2	TGTGCCAGCAGCTTACAAGCGGCGCGGGAGCTGTTTTTT	CASSLQAARELFF
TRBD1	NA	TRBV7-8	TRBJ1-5	TGTGCCAGCAGCGCGCCGACAGGGGTCCTGCCCCAGCATTTT	CASSAPTGVLPQHF